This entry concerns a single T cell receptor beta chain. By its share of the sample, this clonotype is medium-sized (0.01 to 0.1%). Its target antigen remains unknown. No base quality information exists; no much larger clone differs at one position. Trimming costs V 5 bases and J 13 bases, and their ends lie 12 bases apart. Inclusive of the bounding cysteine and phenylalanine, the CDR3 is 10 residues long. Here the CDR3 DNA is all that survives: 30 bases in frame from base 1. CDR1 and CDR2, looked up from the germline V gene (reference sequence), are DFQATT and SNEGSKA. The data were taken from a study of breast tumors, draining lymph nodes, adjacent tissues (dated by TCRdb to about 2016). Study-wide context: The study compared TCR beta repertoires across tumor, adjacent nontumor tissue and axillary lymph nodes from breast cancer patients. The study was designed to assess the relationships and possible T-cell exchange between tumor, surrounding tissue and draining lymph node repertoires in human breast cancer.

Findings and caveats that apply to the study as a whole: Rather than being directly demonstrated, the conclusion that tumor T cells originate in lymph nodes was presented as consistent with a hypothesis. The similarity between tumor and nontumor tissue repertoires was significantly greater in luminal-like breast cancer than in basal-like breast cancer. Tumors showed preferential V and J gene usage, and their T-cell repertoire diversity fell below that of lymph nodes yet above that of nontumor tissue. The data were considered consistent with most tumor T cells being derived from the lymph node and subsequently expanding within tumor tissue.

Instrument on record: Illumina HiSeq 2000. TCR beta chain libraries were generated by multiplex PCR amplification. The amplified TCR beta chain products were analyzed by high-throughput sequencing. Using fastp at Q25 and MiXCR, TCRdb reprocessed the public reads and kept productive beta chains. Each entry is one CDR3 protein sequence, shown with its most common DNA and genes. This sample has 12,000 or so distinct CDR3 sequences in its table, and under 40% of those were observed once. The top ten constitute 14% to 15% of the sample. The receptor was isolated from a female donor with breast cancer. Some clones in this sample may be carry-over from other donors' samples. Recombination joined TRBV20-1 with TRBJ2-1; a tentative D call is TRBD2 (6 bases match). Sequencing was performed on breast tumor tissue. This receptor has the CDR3 CSARDFTQFF. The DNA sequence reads TGCAGTGCTCGGGACTTTACACAGTTCTTC.